These 17 T cell receptor beta chains came from one sample sequenced in a study of T cell clusters in autoimmune cytopenias. Each sample's input was roughly 250 ng genomic DNA, 35,000 to 40,000 genome equivalents. Multiplex touch-down PCR amplified TRB using TRB-A and TRB-B pools in one tube. TCRdb reprocessed the multiplex PCR reads; each CDR3 protein has one entry and no DNA is given. The clone table shows 9,500 to 12,000 distinct CDR3 sequences, with the ten largest holding approximately 31%. The same sample was also used in a study of T cell repertoires in aging, cancer and after chemotherapy.

Sequenced material: peripheral blood. The receptors stem from a human donor in good health.

The chain couples TRBV6-1 to TRBJ2-6. CDR3 length: 15 residues. Germline V gene lookup returns CDR1 MNHNS and CDR2 SASEGT. The CDR3 here is CASSWEGTGANVLTF.

This clonotype is classed as medium-sized by frequency. The genes are TRBV19 and TRBJ2-3; TCRdb outputs TRBD2, but without DNA this stays unchecked. The germline gives CDR1 LNHDA, CDR2 SQIVND (reference sequence). The CDR3 has 12 amino acids. The CDR3 here is CASSSTEGTQYF.

This chain connects TRBV18 to TRBJ1-4; the D gene TCRdb calls, TRBD1, cannot be checked with no DNA. This CDR3 region has 14 residues. CDR1 and CDR2 (germline): KGHSH, LQKENI. CDR3 in amino acids: CASSPTASTEKLFF.

The gene calls are TRBV18 and TRBJ2-2; TCRdb's D call, TRBD1, is unchecked because there is no DNA. The CDR3 covers 15 residues. Germline V gene sequence: CDR1 KGHSH, CDR2 LQKENI. CDR3: CASSPRRGDTGELFF.

The chain employs TRBV19 and TRBJ2-1; TCRdb indicates TRBD2, and absent DNA this call remains unverified. This CDR3 contains 15 residues. In germline, CDR1 is LNHDA, CDR2 SQIVND (reference sequence). CDR3 sequence: CASTSKGGGLNEQFF.

The rearrangement uses TRBV10-3 and TRBJ2-7; TCRdb returns TRBD1, unconfirmable since there is no DNA. The CDR3 has 13 amino acids. From germline, CDR1 is ENHRY and CDR2 SYGVKD. This chain's CDR3 is CAIEVQGAHEQYF.

The CDR3 loop is CASSRWDREVTQYF. The chain joins TRBV27 to TRBJ2-3; checking the TCRdb D call of TRBD1 is not possible without DNA. Germline CDR1 is MNHEY and CDR2 is SMNVEV (reference sequence). The length of the CDR3 is 14 residues.

The chain joins TRBV13 to TRBJ2-2; with no DNA, the TCRdb D assignment of TRBD2 cannot be verified. Germline V gene lookup returns CDR1 PRHDT and CDR2 FYEKMQ (reference sequence). This CDR3 comprises 14 residues. This CDR3 is CASSTGGNTGELFF. Using reference TRBV13 and TRBJ2-2 for the parts outside the CDR3, the full variable domain is AAGVIQSPRHLIKEKRETATLKCYPIPRHDTVYWYQQGPGQDPQFLISFYEKMQSDKGSIPDRFSAQQFSDYHSELNMSSLELGDSALYFCASSTGGNTGELFFGEGSRLTVL.

This chain connects TRBV30 to TRBJ2-3; the TRBD2 assignment by TCRdb is unverifiable without DNA. In germline, CDR1 is GTSNPN, CDR2 SVGIG (reference sequence). This CDR3 spans 12 amino acids. CDR3 sequence: CAWRSNRDYPYF. The variable domain in full, completed from reference TRBV30 and TRBJ2-3, reads SQTIHQWPATLVQPVGSPLSLECTVEGTSNPNLYWYRQAAGRGLQLLFYSVGIGQISSEVPQNLSASRPQDRQFILSSKKLLLSDSGFYLCAWRSNRDYPYFGPGTRLTVL.

The rearrangement joins TRBV30 to TRBJ1-2; TCRdb indicates TRBD1, and absent DNA this call remains unverified. Looked up from germline, CDR1 is GTSNPN and CDR2 is SVGIG (reference sequence). The CDR3 extends over 12 amino acids. CDR3 residues: CACYRQGYGYTF.

This rearrangement joins TRBV12-3 or TRBV12-4 to TRBJ2-1; TCRdb selects TRBD1, and the lack of DNA leaves this call unchecked. This CDR3 spans 12 amino acids. The CDR3 loop is CASSPGQTKQFF.

Measured by frequency, this clonotype is medium-sized (0.01 to 0.1%). CDR3: CASSPAPNEQFF. The V and J genes are TRBV18 and TRBJ2-1. This CDR3 spans 12 amino acids. Germline CDR1 is KGHSH and CDR2 is LQKENI.

This chain uses TRBV5-4 with TRBJ2-2; TCRdb calls TRBD2, which cannot be checked without DNA. The CDR3 totals 18 residues. Germline V CDR1 and CDR2: SGHNT, YYREEE (reference sequence). CDR3 protein: CASSGGLAGSSRTGELFF.

The V gene is TRBV18, the J gene TRBJ2-3; TCRdb's D call of TRBD1 is untestable without DNA. The CDR3 runs to 15 residues. Germline CDR1 is KGHSH and CDR2 is LQKENI. The CDR3 sequence: CASSPPGSNPRAQYF.

By frequency, this clonotype is medium-sized. The rearrangement uses TRBV29-1 and TRBJ2-2; TCRdb indicates TRBD1, and absent DNA this call remains unverified. This CDR3 has 13 residues. Germline-derived CDR1 and CDR2 are SQVTM and ANQGSEA. The CDR3 spells CSVDFRGAGELFF.

The chain links TRBV5-4 to TRBJ2-7; lacking DNA, the TRBD1 call made by TCRdb goes unchecked. The CDR3 spans 14 residues. CDR1 and CDR2 (germline): SGHNT, YYREEE (reference sequence). CDR3 protein: CASSLKTGTYEQYF.

This chain joins TRBV19 and TRBJ1-2; TCRdb proposes TRBD1, but this gene call is untestable without DNA. The CDR3 consists of 14 residues. CDR1 is LNHDA and CDR2 is SQIVND in the germline V gene (reference sequence). The CDR3: CASSRGQGNYGYTF.